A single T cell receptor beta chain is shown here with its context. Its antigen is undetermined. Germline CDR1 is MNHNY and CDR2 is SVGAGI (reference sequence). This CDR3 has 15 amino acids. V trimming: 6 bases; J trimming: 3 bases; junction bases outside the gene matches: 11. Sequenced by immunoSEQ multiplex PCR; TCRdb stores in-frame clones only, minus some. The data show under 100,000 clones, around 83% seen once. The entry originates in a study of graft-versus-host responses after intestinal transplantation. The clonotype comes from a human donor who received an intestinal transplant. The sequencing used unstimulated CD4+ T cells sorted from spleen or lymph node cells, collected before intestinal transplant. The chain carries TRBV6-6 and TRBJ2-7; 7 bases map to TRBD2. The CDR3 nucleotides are TGTGCCAGCAGCCCGTGGGGGGGGGAAGACTACGAGCAGTACTTC. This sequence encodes CASSPWGGEDYEQYF.